In this sample, the clone carrying this T cell receptor (beta chain) turned up a few times. The V and J ends lost 0 bases and 3 bases respectively, with 14 bases between them. This CDR3 contains 16 residues. Germline V CDR1 and CDR2: LGHNA, YSLEER. This sample stems from a study of patients and donors after allogeneic stem cell transplantation. From the RT-PCR reads, TCRdb called clonotypes with MiXCR, one entry per CDR3 protein. The data contain about 210,000 distinct CDR3 sequences, about 37% of them singletons. V usage is TRBV4-3 and J usage is TRBJ1-2; D gene ambiguous. Sequencing used blood, either unsorted or a sorted T cell fraction (not recorded which). This TCR was recovered from a human donor who was either an allogeneic HSCT recipient or a stem cell or donor lymphocyte infusion donor (not recorded which). It is not recorded whose cells these are; they may come from a transplant donor. This chain's CDR3 is CASSQETNKRHYGYTF. The CDR3 DNA follows: TGCGCCAGCAGCCAAGAGACGAACAAACGGCACTATGGCTACACCTTC.